These T cell receptor beta chains were read from a single sample in a study of T cells in Graves' hyperthyroidism and ophthalmopathy. TCRdb processed the multiplex PCR reads anew with MiXCR; each CDR3 protein has one entry. Of about 300,000 distinct CDR3 sequences in the sample, roughly 18% were seen once. Specimen: blood. The receptors come from a man in his fifties with Graves' ophthalmopathy. CDR3s include the opening cysteine and the closing phenylalanine or tryptophan. Rows may omit the clone size; those that give it use once, few, many or a size class.

>TRBJ2-3|few|TRBV29-1
CSVRRQGRGTDTQYF
>TRBJ2-2|NA|TRBV6-1
CASSRTSGTGELFF
>TRBJ2-1|NA|TRBV20-1
CSAREREGLGFEQFF
>TRBJ2-7|many|TRBV5-1
CASSPSGGRTYEQYF
>TRBJ2-1|many|TRBV7-8
CASSSWTSGVLGEQFF
>TRBJ1-5|few|TRBV6-1
CASRDGQDSNQPQHF
>TRBJ2-1|NA|TRBV6-5
CASRHSGTSGYNEQFF
>TRBJ2-7|few|TRBV20-1
CSARDLGKHLYEQYF
>TRBJ2-3|many|TRBV18
CASSSSSVSATQYF
>TRBJ2-3|NA|TRBV5-1
CASSTTGTGILGTQYF
>TRBJ1-6|NA|TRBV5-4
CASSSRATAMRNSPLHF
>TRBJ1-1|many|TRBV2
CASSAQMNTEAFF
>TRBJ2-7|few|TRBV20-1
CSARETGTGGYYEQYF
>TRBJ2-7|NA|TRBV6-5
CASSLASAIEQYF
>TRBJ1-5|NA|TRBV6-1
CASSLRQGNQPQHF
>TRBJ2-1|few|TRBV3-1
CASSQTLGYNEQFF
>TRBJ2-7|many|TRBV20-1
CSARGASGPKIYEQYF
>TRBJ2-5|NA|TRBV29-1
CSVGTGGETQYF
>TRBJ2-1|many|TRBV7-9
CASSLARDNEQFF
>TRBJ2-5|NA|TRBV5-1
CASSFLAGTQETQYF
>TRBJ2-1|NA|TRBV27
CASSLAAGGRGNEQFF
>TRBJ2-1|many|TRBV24-1
CATSAGTGRVNEQFF
>TRBJ2-7|many|TRBV7-8
CASSLTSGRIEQYF
>TRBJ1-2|few|TRBV15
CATTSGDLGGYTF
>TRBJ1-6|NA|TRBV20-1
CSAGGGGGSYNSPLHF
>TRBJ2-1|few|TRBV5-1
CASSSGLSSDEQFF
>TRBJ2-3|many|TRBV28
CASSLGSTDTQYF
>TRBJ1-1|many|TRBV11-2
CASSSPRGGTEAFF
>TRBJ2-1|few|TRBV6-1
CASSETSGRESYNEQFF
>TRBJ2-5|many|TRBV28
CASSLGRRGQETQYF
>TRBJ2-1|many|TRBV20-1
CSGRLDNEQFF
>TRBJ2-1|many|TRBV2
CASSGLPGKFF
>TRBJ2-2|many|TRBV12-3/TRBV12-4
CASEKGLPANTGELFF
>TRBJ2-2|few|TRBV14
CASSPEGFGELFF
>TRBJ2-7|NA|TRBV18
CASSPRPGQGAYEQYF
>TRBJ2-1|NA|TRBV29-1
CSVERRNYNEQFF
>TRBJ2-7|NA|TRBV7-2
CASSQVVDSGSSRRSYEQYF
>TRBJ2-1|few|TRBV6-2/TRBV6-3
CASTPARGGTRSVNEQFF
>TRBJ1-5|NA|TRBV7-6
CASSQGASRGGGRPQHF
>TRBJ2-2|few|TRBV7-2
CASSLASGNSGELFF
>TRBJ2-1|many|TRBV3-1
CASSQEMRGSYNEQFF
>TRBJ1-1|many|TRBV30
CAWSTYLVDTEAFF